The 25 T cell receptor beta chains listed next were all sequenced from one sample in a study of response to subunit inactivated influenza vaccine. TCRdb re-called the RT-PCR reads with MiXCR, one entry per CDR3 protein. The sample consists of over 450,000 distinct CDR3 sequences, approximately 12% of them appearing once. Material: PBMCs from blood, obtained more than 35 days after vaccination. All receptors come from a man aged 45-65 years who received an inactivated influenza vaccine.

This clonotype was observed a handful of times. The chain uses TRBV7-2 and TRBJ2-1, with 12 bases identical to TRBD2. There are 17 residues in the CDR3. Trimming cost V 5 bases and J 0 bases; bases outside gene matches: 5. Per the germline V gene, CDR1 is SGHTA and CDR2 is FQGNSA. The CDR3 DNA follows: TGTGCCAGCAGCGGGCTAGCGGGGGGGCCCTCCTACAATGAGCAGTTCTTC. Its protein product is CASSGLAGGPSYNEQFF.

This clonotype was seen a few times. The chain has TRBV10-2 and TRBJ1-6; D uncertain. Per germline, CDR1 WSHSY and CDR2 SAAADI. V lost 3 bases and J 7 bases, leaving 10 bases between the germline ends. The CDR3 has 14 residues. The CDR3 DNA reads TGCGCCAGCAGTGATTGGCCGGAAAATTCACCCCTCCACTTT. Amino acids: CASSDWPENSPLHF.

In its sample, this clonotype was seen a few times. This chain links TRBV12-3 or TRBV12-4 with TRBJ2-5; 9 bases map to TRBD2. CDR3 length: 14 residues. J gave up 4 bases and V 7 bases, and 7 bases lay outside the gene matches. CDR3 DNA: TGTGCCAGCACCCCCTCACTAGCGGGAGAGACCCAGTACTTC. Its translation is CASTPSLAGETQYF.

The sample holds a few counts of this clonotype. V and J are TRBV12-3 or TRBV12-4 and TRBJ2-2, with D possibly matching TRBD2 (5 bases). Trimming shortened V by 5 bases and J by 4 bases, and 14 bases separated the two germline ends. The CDR3 is made up of 15 amino acids. CDR3 nucleotide sequence: TGTGCCAGCAGTCCCGGGGAGTTAGGCACCGGGGAGCTGTTTTTT. It encodes CASSPGELGTGELFF.

This clonotype was seen repeatedly, ten times or more. A read error may account for a junction end that differs from germline. This sequence joins TRBV5-1 and TRBJ2-2; 7 bases agree with TRBD1. Germline assignment: CDR1 SGHRS and CDR2 YFSETQ. The length of the CDR3 is 15 residues. The CDR3 nucleotides are TGTGCCAGCAGTGCCCAGGGGGCGAACACCGGGGAGCTGTTTTTT. This sequence encodes CASSAQGANTGELFF.

This clonotype was detected only a few times. The chain is built from TRBV10-3 and TRBJ2-5; D unclear. V was pared by 5 bases and J by 5 bases, with 12 bases between. Germline CDR1 ENHRY, CDR2 SYGVKD. This CDR3 comprises 13 residues. Written as DNA, the CDR3 is TGTGCCATCAGTAGGTCTGGGCGGGAGACCCAGTACTTC. Translating it yields CAISRSGRETQYF.

This clonotype was detected a few times. The chain carries TRBV29-1 and TRBJ2-1, with D perhaps TRBD2 (6 bases). Germline values: CDR1 SQVTM, CDR2 ANQGSEA. This CDR3 spans 15 amino acids. Trimming cost V 4 bases and J 6 bases, with 19 bases left between them. As DNA, the CDR3 is TGCAGCGTTGGGGCTCGAGGTAGGAGGGCCAATGAGCAGTTCTTC. Residues: CSVGARGRRANEQFF.

Many counts were recorded for this clonotype. The CDR3 reads CSVAWGGGSVADTQYF. The CDR3 DNA follows: TGCAGCGTTGCTTGGGGTGGAGGGTCAGTCGCAGATACGCAGTATTTT. The chain recombines TRBV29-1 with TRBJ2-3; D might be TRBD2 (6 bases). The CDR3 loop spans 16 amino acids. V lost 4 bases, J lost 4 bases, and 21 bases lay in between. The germline V gene encodes CDR1 SQVTM and CDR2 ANQGSEA.

This clonotype was detected a few times. V gene TRBV10-3 combines with J gene TRBJ2-1; 13 positions agree with TRBD2. Germline CDR1 ENHRY, CDR2 SYGVKD. The CDR3 covers 16 residues. J gave up 7 bases and V 3 bases, and 6 bases lay outside the gene matches. The CDR3 loop is CAISEFGTSGTNEQFF. DNA of the CDR3: TGTGCCATCAGTGAATTTGGGACTAGCGGGACAAATGAGCAGTTCTTC.

This clonotype has ten or more counts. V usage is TRBV27 and J usage is TRBJ1-5; 7 positions agree with TRBD1. Looked up from germline, CDR1 is MNHEY and CDR2 is SMNVEV (reference sequence). Unmatched junction bases numbered 3, after V lost 4 bases and J lost 0 bases. The CDR3 consists of 15 residues. The CDR3 region is CASSSGQASNQPQHF. The DNA of the CDR3 is TGTGCCAGCAGTTCCGGACAGGCTAGCAATCAGCCCCAGCATTTT.

The rearrangement uses TRBV29-1 and TRBJ2-1; D may be TRBD1 (5 bases). This CDR3 comprises 12 residues. The germline gives CDR1 SQVTM, CDR2 ANQGSEA. The V end lost 4 bases, the J end lost 6 bases, and 10 bases lay between the germline ends. The DNA of the CDR3 is TGCAGCGTTGTCAGACAGCTCAATGAGCAGTTCTTC. Amino acid sequence: CSVVRQLNEQFF.

The chain combines TRBV12-3 or TRBV12-4 with TRBJ2-2; 14 nucleotides agree with TRBD2. Unmatched junction bases numbered 7, after V lost 7 bases and J lost 0 bases. The CDR3 spans 18 residues. The DNA of the CDR3 is TGTGCCAGCACCCCCGGGACTAGCGGGGGCCCGAACACCGGGGAGCTGTTTTTT. Protein product: CASTPGTSGGPNTGELFF.

The chain joins TRBV6-2 or TRBV6-3 to TRBJ2-1, with 10 bases fitting TRBD2. Germline assignment: CDR1 MNHEY and CDR2 SVGEGT. The CDR3 length is 19 residues. V was pared by 2 bases and J by 0 bases, with 10 bases of the junction left unmatched. The CDR3 sequence: CASSYRPGLADSSYNEQFF. The CDR3 DNA reads as TGTGCCAGCAGTTACCGACCAGGACTAGCGGATAGCTCCTACAATGAGCAGTTCTTC.

The chain is built from TRBV7-9 and TRBJ2-2; a weak D match, TRBD2 (6 bases). V was trimmed by 5 bases and J by 3 bases, leaving 19 bases between them. CDR3 length: 17 residues. In germline, CDR1 is SEHNR, CDR2 FQNEAQ (reference sequence). CDR3 sequence reads: CASSPSLRGSDTGELFF. The CDR3 DNA reads as TGTGCCAGCAGCCCCTCTTTACGGGGGAGTGACACCGGGGAGCTGTTTTTT.

The table lists this clonotype with many counts. The rearrangement links TRBV3-1 to TRBJ2-7; D is ambiguous. V was shortened by 1 base and J by 3 bases, with 4 bases between the two germline ends. Germline CDR1 and CDR2: LGHDT and YNNKEL (reference sequence). The CDR3 totals 12 residues. CDR3 sequence: CASSQVVYEQYF. DNA of the CDR3: TGTGCCAGCAGCCAAGTTGTCTACGAGCAGTACTTC.

This clonotype came up a few times. The chain combines TRBV4-1 with TRBJ1-5; a possible D gene is TRBD1 (5 bases). V dropped 3 bases and J dropped 3 bases, with 9 bases sitting between them. CDR3 size: 14 residues. Germline loops: CDR1 MGHRA, CDR2 YSYEKL. The CDR3 region has the DNA TGCGCCAGCAGCCAGCAGGGACTCAATCAGCCCCAGCATTTT. It codes for CASSQQGLNQPQHF.

This chain links TRBV3-1 with TRBJ2-5, with no clear D. The germline V gene encodes CDR1 LGHDT and CDR2 YNNKEL (reference sequence). V gave up 1 base and J gave up 3 bases, with 12 bases separating them. There are 15 residues in the CDR3. The CDR3 sequence: CASSQGGTLKETQYF. The DNA of the CDR3 is TGTGCCAGCAGCCAAGGGGGAACGTTGAAAGAGACCCAGTACTTC.

J is TRBJ2-5 and V is TRBV7-9; 7 nucleotides agree with TRBD2. J gave up 0 bases and V 0 bases, and 7 bases lay outside the gene matches. Germline assignment: CDR1 SEHNR and CDR2 FQNEAQ (reference sequence). The CDR3 is made up of 17 amino acids. CDR3 nucleotide sequence: TGTGCCAGCAGCTTAGCCCCGGGAGGAGGGTACCAAGAGACCCAGTACTTC. This translates into CASSLAPGGGYQETQYF.

This chain links TRBV6-5 with TRBJ2-7; 11 nucleotides line up with TRBD1. The germline V gene encodes CDR1 MNHEY and CDR2 SVGAGI. The J segment lost 5 bases and the V segment lost 2 bases, leaving 5 bases of the junction unmatched. CDR3 size: 15 residues. The CDR3 sequence is CASSYAWDRGDEQYF. CDR3 nucleotides: TGTGCCAGCAGTTACGCTTGGGACAGGGGGGACGAGCAGTACTTC.

The chain combines TRBV7-2 with TRBJ2-1, with 10 bases aligning to TRBD2. This CDR3 is 15 amino acids long. Trimming cost V 1 base and J 9 bases; bases outside gene matches: 6. The germline gives CDR1 SGHTA, CDR2 FQGNSA. CDR3 in amino acids: CASSLVLAGDPEQFF. In DNA, the CDR3 is TGTGCCAGCAGCTTAGTCCTAGCGGGAGATCCTGAGCAGTTCTTC.

V gene TRBV5-5 combines with J gene TRBJ2-1; D could derive from TRBD1 or TRBD2 (5 bases each). Germline V gives CDR1 SGHKS, CDR2 YYEKEE (reference sequence). CDR3 length: 16 residues. The germline V and J ends were trimmed by 0 bases and 0 bases, with 10 bases remaining between them. The CDR3 nucleotides read TGTGCCAGCAGCTTGGCCTGGGGGAGCTCCTACAATGAGCAGTTCTTC. This translates into CASSLAWGSSYNEQFF.

This clonotype has a count of ten or more. This chain connects TRBV15 to TRBJ1-4, with no clear D. Germline CDR1 is LNHNV and CDR2 is YYDKDF (reference sequence). V was cut by 6 bases and J by 6 bases, with 20 bases left in between. This CDR3 comprises 16 residues. CDR3 sequence: CATSLGLTSRDEKLFF. The CDR3 region has the DNA TGTGCCACCAGTCTTGGCCTGACAAGCCGGGATGAAAAACTGTTTTTT.

This clonotype has a handful of counts. This chain connects TRBV4-3 to TRBJ2-1; TRBD2 might be the D (6 bases). Germline-derived CDR1 and CDR2 are LGHNA and YSLEER. V was clipped by 0 bases and J by 1 base, with 13 bases between them. CDR3 size: 17 residues. CDR3 protein: CASSQDSGTPSYNEQFF. CDR3 in DNA: TGCGCCAGCAGCCAAGATTCCGGGACTCCATCCTACAATGAGCAGTTCTTC.

This clonotype was counted many times. V is TRBV15 and J is TRBJ2-3; 8 bases map to TRBD2. The CDR3 covers 17 residues. Germline lookup yields CDR1 LNHNV and CDR2 YYDKDF (reference sequence). With V trimmed by 1 base and J by 4 bases, 10 bases remained unmatched. DNA of the CDR3: TGTGCCACCAGCAGAGCCTCCGGGACTAGGCTGGCAGATACGCAGTATTTT. This gives the protein CATSRASGTRLADTQYF.

Regarding this clonotype: A read error may be the cause here, since a much bigger clone is one base away. This chain connects TRBV29-1 to TRBJ2-3; 7 nucleotides align to TRBD1. The germline gives CDR1 SQVTM, CDR2 ANQGSEA. This CDR3 is 14 amino acids long. The CDR3 reads CSVGRQGNTDTQCF. CDR3 nucleotides: TGCAGCGTCGGCAGACAGGGCAACACAGATACGCAGTGTTTT.